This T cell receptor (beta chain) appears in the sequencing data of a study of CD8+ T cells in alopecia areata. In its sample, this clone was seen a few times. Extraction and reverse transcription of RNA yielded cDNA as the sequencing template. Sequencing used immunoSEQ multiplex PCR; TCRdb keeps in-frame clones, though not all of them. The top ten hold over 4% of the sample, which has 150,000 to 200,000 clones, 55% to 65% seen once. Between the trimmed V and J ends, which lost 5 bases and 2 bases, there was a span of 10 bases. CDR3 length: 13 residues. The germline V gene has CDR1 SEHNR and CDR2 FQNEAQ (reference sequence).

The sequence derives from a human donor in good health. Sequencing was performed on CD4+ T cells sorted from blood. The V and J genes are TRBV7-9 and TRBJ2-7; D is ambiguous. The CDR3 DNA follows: TGTGCCAGCAGCCCTATGGGTGCCTACGAGCAGTACTTC. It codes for CASSPMGAYEQYF.